The 7 T cell receptor beta chains given below trace back to one sample, sequenced in a study of CD8 T cells in Susac syndrome. Random hexamers primed reverse transcription of about 0.45 to 1 ug RNA. TCRdb reanalysed the immunoSEQ multiplex PCR reads using MiXCR and keeps one entry per CDR3 protein. The profile shows about 180,000 distinct CDR3 sequences, around 94% of them singletons. The sample consisted of CD4+ T cells from PBMCs. Source of these receptors: a human donor with Susac syndrome.

This sequence joins TRBV3-1 and TRBJ2-2; no reliable D call. The CDR3 consists of 14 residues. Trimming pared 1 base from V and 7 bases from J, leaving 10 bases between. From germline, CDR1 is LGHDT and CDR2 YNNKEL (reference sequence). The CDR3 loop reads CASSQAQSIGELFF. CDR3 nucleotides: TGTGCCAGCAGCCAAGCCCAGTCTATCGGGGAGCTGTTTTTT.

The chain has TRBV5-6 and TRBJ2-3, with 7 bases fitting TRBD2. The CDR3 spans 13 residues. Germline V CDR1 and CDR2: SGHDT, YYEEEE. The trim removed 4 bases at V and 9 bases at J, leaving 8 bases unmatched. CDR3 nucleotide sequence: TGTGCCAGCAGCCCCCGGGAGGTCACAACGCAGTATTTT. Translated: CASSPREVTTQYF.

The V gene is TRBV15, the J gene TRBJ2-2; TRBD1 or TRBD2 may be the D gene (6 bases each). Deletions cut 1 base from V and 0 bases from J, with 12 bases between. The CDR3 loop spans 17 amino acids. Germline assignment: CDR1 LNHNV and CDR2 YYDKDF (reference sequence). In nucleotides, the CDR3 is TGTGCCACCAGCAGAGCCGGAGGGGGTTCGAACACCGGGGAGCTGTTTTTT. This codes for CATSRAGGGSNTGELFF.

V usage is TRBV19 and J usage is TRBJ1-4, with D possibly matching TRBD1 (5 bases). The CDR3 covers 14 residues. V gave up 4 bases and J gave up 7 bases, with 13 bases separating them. Germline CDR1 is LNHDA and CDR2 is SQIVND (reference sequence). The CDR3 DNA reads as TGTGCCAGTAGTACCGACAGAGGGAGTGAAAAACTGTTTTTT. Translation gives CASSTDRGSEKLFF.

The J gene is TRBJ2-1, the V gene TRBV24-1; 12 bases line up with TRBD2. Germline V gene sequence: CDR1 KGHDR, CDR2 SFDVKD. After removal of 4 bases from V and 2 bases from J, the junction contained 5 bases not matched to a gene. The CDR3 has 17 residues. For the CDR3, the DNA is TGTGCCACCAGTGACCTCGGACTAGCGGGGACCTACAATGAGCAGTTCTTC. Translation gives CATSDLGLAGTYNEQFF.

The rearrangement joins TRBV29-1 to TRBJ2-2; D remains unclear. This CDR3 has 13 amino acids. CDR1 SQVTM and CDR2 ANQGSEA come from the germline V gene. Trimming stripped 3 bases from V and 2 bases from J, with 7 bases between. CDR3 protein: CSVDASNTGELFF. CDR3 DNA sequence: TGCAGCGTTGACGCCTCCAACACCGGGGAGCTGTTTTTT.

The chain has TRBV30 and TRBJ2-1; D is unclear. Trimming took off 4 bases at V and 4 bases at J, with 11 bases between the two ends. The germline V gene has CDR1 GTSNPN and CDR2 SVGIG (reference sequence). The CDR3 runs 13 residues. The CDR3 DNA reads as TGTGCCTGGAACCTTGACCCGTACAATGAGCAGTTCTTC. Translation gives CAWNLDPYNEQFF.